The sequence of this TCR beta chain was determined in a study of cytomegalovirus exposure and HLA in healthy donors. V was clipped by 2 bases and J by 10 bases, with 24 bases between them. The germline V gene has CDR1 GTSNPN and CDR2 SVGIG (reference sequence). The CDR3 length is 16 residues. Sequencing was performed with immunoSEQ multiplex PCR; in TCRdb, only in-frame clones are kept and a portion is missing. The data show under 85,000 clones, about 91% seen once. About this clone itself: The antigen remains unidentified.

General study results and limits: In vitro, three CMV-associated chains proved specific for CMV antigens. Across donors, most TCRs were seen rarely, yet some public ones were widespread. Cytomegalovirus-associated status was assigned to 164 TCR beta chains.

The donors were members of the approximately 120-subject validation cohort (separate from the approximately 670-subject first cohort). The sequence was obtained from a man between 18 and 35 years old in good health and CMV-seropositive. The specimen was PBMCs. The chain recombines TRBV30 with TRBJ2-1; possibly TRBD2 for D (6 bases). CDR3 sequence: CAWSPPGLLSTIEQFF. In DNA, the CDR3 is TGTGCCTGGAGTCCTCCGGGACTCCTCTCAACAATCGAGCAGTTCTTC.